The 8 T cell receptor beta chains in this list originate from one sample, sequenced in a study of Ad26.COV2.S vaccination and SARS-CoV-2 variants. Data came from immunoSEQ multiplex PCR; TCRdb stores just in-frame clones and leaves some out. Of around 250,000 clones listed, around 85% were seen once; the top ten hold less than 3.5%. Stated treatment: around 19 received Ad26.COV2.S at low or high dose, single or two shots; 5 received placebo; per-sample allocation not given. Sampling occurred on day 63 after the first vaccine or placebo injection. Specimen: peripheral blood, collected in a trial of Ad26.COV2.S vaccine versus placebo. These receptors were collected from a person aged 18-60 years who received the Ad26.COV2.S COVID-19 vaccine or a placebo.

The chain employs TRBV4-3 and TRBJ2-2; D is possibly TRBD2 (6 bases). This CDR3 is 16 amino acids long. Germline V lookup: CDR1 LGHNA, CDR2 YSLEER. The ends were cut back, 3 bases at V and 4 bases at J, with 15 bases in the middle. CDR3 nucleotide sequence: TGCGCCAGCAGCCAGCACGAGCTAGCGCTCACCGGGGAGCTGTTTTTT. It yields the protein CASSQHELALTGELFF.

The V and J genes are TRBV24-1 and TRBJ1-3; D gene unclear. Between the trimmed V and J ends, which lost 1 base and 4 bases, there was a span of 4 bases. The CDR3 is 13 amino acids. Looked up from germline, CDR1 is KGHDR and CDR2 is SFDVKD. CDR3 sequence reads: CATSDLGGNTIYF. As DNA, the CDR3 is TGTGCCACCAGTGATTTAGGAGGAAACACCATATATTTT.

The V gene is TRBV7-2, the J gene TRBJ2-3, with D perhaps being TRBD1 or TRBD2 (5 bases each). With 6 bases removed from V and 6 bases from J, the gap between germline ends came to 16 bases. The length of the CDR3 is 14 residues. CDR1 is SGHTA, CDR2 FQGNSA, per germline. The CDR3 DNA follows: TGTGCCAGCAGTCCGGGACCCCGAGCGGATACGCAGTATTTT. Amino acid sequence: CASSPGPRADTQYF.

This CDR3 is CAWSGWQYNEKLFF. CDR3 nucleotides: TGTGCCTGGAGTGGATGGCAGTATAATGAAAAACTGTTTTTT. The rearrangement uses TRBV30 and TRBJ1-4, with D uncertain. V gave up 1 base and J gave up 4 bases, with 10 bases separating them. CDR3 size: 14 residues. Germline lookup yields CDR1 GTSNPN and CDR2 SVGIG (reference sequence).

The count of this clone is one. The CDR3 DNA reads as TGTGCCAGCTCTCCAGGGGACCGACGTAATGAAAAACTGTTTTTT. It translates to CASSPGDRRNEKLFF. This chain joins TRBV18 and TRBJ1-4, with D perhaps TRBD1 (6 bases). The germline V and J ends were trimmed by 6 bases and 4 bases, with 15 bases remaining between them. The CDR3 sequence is 15 residues long. Germline V CDR1 and CDR2: KGHSH, LQKENI. The complete variable domain, with remaining parts taken from reference TRBV18 and TRBJ1-4, reads NAGVMQNPRHLVRRRGQEARLRCSPMKGHSHVYWYRQLPEEGLKFMVYLQKENIIDESGMPKERFSAEFPKEGPSILRIQQVVRGDSAAYFCASSPGDRRNEKLFFGSGTQLSVL.

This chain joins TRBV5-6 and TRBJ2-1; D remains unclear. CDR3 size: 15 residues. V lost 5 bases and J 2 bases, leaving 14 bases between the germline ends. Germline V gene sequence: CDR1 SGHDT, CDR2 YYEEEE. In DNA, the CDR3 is TGTGCCAGCAGACGTACTCTCGGCGCCTACAATGAGCAGTTCTTC. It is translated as CASRRTLGAYNEQFF.

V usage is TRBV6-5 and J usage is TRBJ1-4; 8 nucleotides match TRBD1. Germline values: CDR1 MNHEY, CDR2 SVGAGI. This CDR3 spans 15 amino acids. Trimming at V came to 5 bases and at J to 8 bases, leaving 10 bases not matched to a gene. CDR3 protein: CASSTRTGTGEKLFF. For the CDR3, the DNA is TGTGCCAGCAGTACCCGCACCGGGACAGGCGAAAAACTGTTTTTT.

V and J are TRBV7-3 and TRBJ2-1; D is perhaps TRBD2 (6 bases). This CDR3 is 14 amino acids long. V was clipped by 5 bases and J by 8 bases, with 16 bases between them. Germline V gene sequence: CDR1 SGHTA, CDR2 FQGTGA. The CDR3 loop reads CASSRDSKAHEQFF. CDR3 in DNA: TGTGCCAGCAGCCGGGACTCTAAAGCCCATGAGCAGTTCTTC.